This is a list of T cell receptor beta chains from one sample in a study of blood T cell repertoires in COVID-19. TCRdb keeps only in-frame clones here, not all; method: immunoSEQ multiplex PCR. The data contain 56,000 or so clones, around 87% of them singletons. The sequenced sample consisted of peripheral blood. These receptors were taken from a man over 45 with acute or convalescent COVID-19. CDR3s include the opening cysteine and the closing phenylalanine or tryptophan. Each record gives: J gene, D gene, V gene, clone size, CDR3 DNA, CDR3 protein. The D gene is left open where the match is weak. Clone sizes are given selectively: once, few, many, or a class where the clone is expanded.

TRBJ2-1,NA,TRBV2,NA,TGTGCCAGCCTAGAACCCCTCACCTACTACAATGAGCAGTTCTTC,CASLEPLTYYNEQFF
TRBJ2-7,NA,TRBV18,NA,TGTGCCAGCTCACCACCTGCCGGACAGTCCTACGAGCAGTACTTC,CASSPPAGQSYEQYF
TRBJ2-3,NA,TRBV7-7,NA,TGTGCTAGCAGCTTAGCGGAGGGGACAGATACGCAGTATTTT,CASSLAEGTDTQYF
TRBJ2-3,NA,TRBV24-1,NA,TGTGCCACCAGTGATTTTCGGGAGAGCACAGATACGCAGTATTTT,CATSDFRESTDTQYF
TRBJ1-2,TRBD1,TRBV18,NA,TGTGCCAGCTCACCGGGACAGGGAGTTTCCCCTTATGGCTACACCTTC,CASSPGQGVSPYGYTF
TRBJ1-2,NA,TRBV15,NA,TGTGCCACCAGCAGGGAGGCAACCTATGGCTACACCTTC,CATSREATYGYTF
TRBJ1-5,NA,TRBV28,NA,TGTGCCAGCAGTTTACAGGTGGAGGTGCCCCAGCATTTT,CASSLQVEVPQHF
TRBJ2-6,TRBD2,TRBV4-2,NA,TGTGCCAGCAGCCAAGTGGGGGAGGGAGCTGGGGCCAACGTCCTGACTTTC,CASSQVGEGAGANVLTF
TRBJ1-1,NA,TRBV25-1,NA,TGTGCCAGCAGTGACTTGGGGGCGCCCACTGAAGCTTTCTTT,CASSDLGAPTEAFF
TRBJ1-1,TRBD1,TRBV30,NA,TGTGCCTGGAGAAGTTACAGGGGTTACACTGAAGCTTTCTTT,CAWRSYRGYTEAFF
TRBJ1-1,NA,TRBV18,few,TGTGCCAGCTCACCCAGAGGCTATTACGCTGAAGCTTTCTTT,CASSPRGYYAEAFF
TRBJ2-1,NA,TRBV5-1,NA,TGCGCCAGCAGTTCGGGGAGCTCCTACAATGAGCAGTTCTTC,CASSSGSSYNEQFF
TRBJ2-1,NA,TRBV28,once,TGTGCCAGCAGTTTAGCGCCTGAGCAGTTCTTC,CASSLAPEQFF
TRBJ2-5,NA,TRBV19,NA,TGTGCCAGTAGTACACCGGACAAACAAGAGACCCAGTACTTC,CASSTPDKQETQYF
TRBJ2-7,NA,TRBV14,NA,TGTGCCAGCAGCCAAGCTACAGGGTTCTCCCGCTACGAGCAGTACTTC,CASSQATGFSRYEQYF
TRBJ2-5,NA,TRBV10-3,NA,TGTGCCATCAGTGAGTCGGGGGGGGCCGAGACCCAGTACTTC,CAISESGGAETQYF
TRBJ1-3,NA,TRBV10-1,NA,TGCGCCAGCAGTGAGTCGGGGGCGGCTGGAAACACCATATATTTT,CASSESGAAGNTIYF
TRBJ2-6,NA,TRBV4-1,once,TGCGCCAGCAGCAAAGGAGTAGTCCCTGTCACAGGGTTTGGTGGGGCCAACGTCCTGACTTTC,CASSKGVVPVTGFGGANVLTF
TRBJ1-2,TRBD1,TRBV19,NA,TGTGCCAGTAGTGTGACAGGGGACTATGGCTACACCTTC,CASSVTGDYGYTF
TRBJ1-4,NA,TRBV5-6,NA,TGTGCCAGCAGCTTTTCTGACACGACTGAAAAACTGTTTTTT,CASSFSDTTEKLFF
TRBJ2-5,NA,TRBV7-9,NA,TGTGCCAGCAGCTTAGTATGGACAGAAGAGACCCAGTACTTC,CASSLVWTEETQYF
TRBJ1-2,NA,TRBV10-2,NA,TGCGCCAGCAGACCGGGGGGGCTGAACTATGGCTACACCTTC,CASRPGGLNYGYTF